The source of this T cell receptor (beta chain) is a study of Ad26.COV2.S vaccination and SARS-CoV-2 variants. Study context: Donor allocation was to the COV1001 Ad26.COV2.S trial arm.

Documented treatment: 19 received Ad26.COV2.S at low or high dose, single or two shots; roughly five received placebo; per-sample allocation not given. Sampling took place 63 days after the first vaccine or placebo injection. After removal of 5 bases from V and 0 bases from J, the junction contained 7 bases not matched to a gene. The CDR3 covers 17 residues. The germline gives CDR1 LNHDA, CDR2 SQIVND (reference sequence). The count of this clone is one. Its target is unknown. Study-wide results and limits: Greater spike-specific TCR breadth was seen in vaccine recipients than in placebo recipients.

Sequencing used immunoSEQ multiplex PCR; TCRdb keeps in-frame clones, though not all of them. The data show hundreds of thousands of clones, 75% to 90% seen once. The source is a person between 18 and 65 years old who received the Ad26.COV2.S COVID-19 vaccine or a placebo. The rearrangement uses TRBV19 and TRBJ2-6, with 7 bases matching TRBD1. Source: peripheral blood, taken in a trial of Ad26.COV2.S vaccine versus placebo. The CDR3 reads CASSPRTGSSGANVLTF. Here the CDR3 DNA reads TGTGCCAGTAGTCCCAGGACAGGTAGCTCTGGGGCCAACGTCCTGACTTTC.